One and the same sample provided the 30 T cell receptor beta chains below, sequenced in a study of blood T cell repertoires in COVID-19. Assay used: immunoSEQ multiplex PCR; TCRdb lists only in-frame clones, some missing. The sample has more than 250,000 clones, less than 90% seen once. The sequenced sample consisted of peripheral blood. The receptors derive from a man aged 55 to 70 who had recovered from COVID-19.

CDR3 sequence reads: CASSLTGGSGNTIYF. CDR3 nucleotides: TGTGCCAGCAGCTTAACAGGGGGTAGTGGAAACACCATATATTTT. The chain couples TRBV5-6 to TRBJ1-3, with 8 bases that match TRBD1. Trimming at V came to 2 bases and at J to 3 bases, leaving 4 bases not matched to a gene. The CDR3 extends over 15 amino acids. The V gene's germline CDR1 is SGHDT and CDR2 YYEEEE.

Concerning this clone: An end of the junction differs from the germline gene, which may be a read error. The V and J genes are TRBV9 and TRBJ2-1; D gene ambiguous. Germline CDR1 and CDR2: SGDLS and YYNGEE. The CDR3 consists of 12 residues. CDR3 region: CASSDSSNEQFF. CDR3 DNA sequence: TGTGCCAGCAGCGACTCCTCCAATGAGCAGTTCTTC.

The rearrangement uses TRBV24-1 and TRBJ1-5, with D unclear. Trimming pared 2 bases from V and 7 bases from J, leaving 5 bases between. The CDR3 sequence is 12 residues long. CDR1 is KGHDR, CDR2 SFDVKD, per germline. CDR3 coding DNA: TGTGCCACCAGTGATTCGGGACAGCCCCAGCATTTT. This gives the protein CATSDSGQPQHF.

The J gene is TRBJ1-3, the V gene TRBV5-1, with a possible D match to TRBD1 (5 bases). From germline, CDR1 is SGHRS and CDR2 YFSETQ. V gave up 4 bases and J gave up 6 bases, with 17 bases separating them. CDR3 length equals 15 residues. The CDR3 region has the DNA TGCGCCAGCAGCCTTGGATACGCAGGGAAAAACACCATATATTTT. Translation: CASSLGYAGKNTIYF.

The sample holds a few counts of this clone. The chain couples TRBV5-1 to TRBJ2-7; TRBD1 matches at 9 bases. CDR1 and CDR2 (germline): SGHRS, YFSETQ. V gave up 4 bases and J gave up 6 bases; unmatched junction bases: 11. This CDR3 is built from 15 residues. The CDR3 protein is CASSALGQGLVEQYF. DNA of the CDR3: TGCGCCAGCAGCGCCCTGGGACAGGGTCTCGTCGAGCAGTACTTC.

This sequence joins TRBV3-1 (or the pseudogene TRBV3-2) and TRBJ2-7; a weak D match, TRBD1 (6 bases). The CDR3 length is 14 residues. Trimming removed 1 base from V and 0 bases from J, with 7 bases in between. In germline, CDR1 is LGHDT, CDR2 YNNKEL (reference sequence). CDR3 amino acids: CASSQGTVSYEQYF. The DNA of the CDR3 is TGTGCCAGCAGCCAAGGGACAGTCTCCTACGAGCAGTACTTC.

Here the CDR3 reads CASSALGGQGARQPQHF. As DNA, the CDR3 is TGTGCCAGTAGTGCACTTGGCGGGCAGGGGGCGAGGCAGCCCCAGCATTTT. The J gene is TRBJ1-5, the V gene TRBV19; 8 positions match TRBD1. The CDR3 spans 17 residues. Germline V gives CDR1 LNHDA, CDR2 SQIVND (reference sequence). V gave up 5 bases and J gave up 7 bases; unmatched junction bases: 16.

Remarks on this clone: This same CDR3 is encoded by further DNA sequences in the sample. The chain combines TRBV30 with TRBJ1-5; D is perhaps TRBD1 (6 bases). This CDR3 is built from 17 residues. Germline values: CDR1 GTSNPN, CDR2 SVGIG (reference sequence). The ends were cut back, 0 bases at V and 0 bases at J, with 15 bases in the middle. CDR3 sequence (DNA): TGTGCCTGGAGTGTGAAAGGGACACGGTATAGCAATCAGCCCCAGCATTTT. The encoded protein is CAWSVKGTRYSNQPQHF.

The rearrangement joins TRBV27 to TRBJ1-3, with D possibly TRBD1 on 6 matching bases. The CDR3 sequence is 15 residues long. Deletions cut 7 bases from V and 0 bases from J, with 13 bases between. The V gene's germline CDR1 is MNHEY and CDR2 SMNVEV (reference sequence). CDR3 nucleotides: TGTGCCAGCACCGAAACAGGGTACTCTGGAAACACCATATATTTT. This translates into CASTETGYSGNTIYF.

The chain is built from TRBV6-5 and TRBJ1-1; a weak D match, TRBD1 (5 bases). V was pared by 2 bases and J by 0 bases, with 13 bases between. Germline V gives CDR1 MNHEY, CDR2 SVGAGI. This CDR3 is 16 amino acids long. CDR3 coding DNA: TGTGCCAGCAGTTACGCCACAGGACGGCTGAACACTGAAGCTTTCTTT. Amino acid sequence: CASSYATGRLNTEAFF.

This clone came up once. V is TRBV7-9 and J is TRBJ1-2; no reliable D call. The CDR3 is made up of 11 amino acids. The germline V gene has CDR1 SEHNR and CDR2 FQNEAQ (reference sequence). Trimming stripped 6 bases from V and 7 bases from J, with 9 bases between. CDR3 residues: CASSFPGGYTF. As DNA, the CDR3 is TGTGCCAGCAGTTTCCCCGGTGGCTACACCTTC.

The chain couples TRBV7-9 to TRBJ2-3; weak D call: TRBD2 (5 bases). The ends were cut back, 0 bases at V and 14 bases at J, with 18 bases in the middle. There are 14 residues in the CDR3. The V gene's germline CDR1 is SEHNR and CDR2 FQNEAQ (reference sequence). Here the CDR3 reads CASSLALANIRVYF. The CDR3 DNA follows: TGTGCCAGCAGCTTAGCGCTAGCTAATATACGTGTGTATTTT.

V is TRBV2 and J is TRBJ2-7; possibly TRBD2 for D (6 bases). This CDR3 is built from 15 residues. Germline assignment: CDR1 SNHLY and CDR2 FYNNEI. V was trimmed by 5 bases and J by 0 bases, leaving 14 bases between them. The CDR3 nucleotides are TGTGCCAGCAGTCAAGAGCGGGTACGCTCCTACGAGCAGTACTTC. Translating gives CASSQERVRSYEQYF.

DNA for the CDR3: TGTGCCAGCAGTCCAAGGGGGAGGGCCACTGATGAGCAGTTCTTC. It yields the protein CASSPRGRATDEQFF. The rearrangement uses TRBV27 and TRBJ2-1; possible D gene TRBD2, 7 bases. V shed 5 bases and J shed 8 bases, with 19 bases lying between them. The CDR3 sequence is 15 residues long. CDR1 and CDR2 from the germline V gene are MNHEY and SMNVEV (reference sequence).

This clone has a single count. The CDR3 region has the DNA TGCGCCAGCAGCCCCGACCTGCGGGGCACTGAAGCTTTCTTT. This encodes CASSPDLRGTEAFF. The chain is built from TRBV5-1 and TRBJ1-1, with D uncertain. The CDR3 is 14 amino acids. CDR1 and CDR2 from the germline V gene are SGHRS and YFSETQ. V was cut by 4 bases and J by 4 bases, with 14 bases left in between.

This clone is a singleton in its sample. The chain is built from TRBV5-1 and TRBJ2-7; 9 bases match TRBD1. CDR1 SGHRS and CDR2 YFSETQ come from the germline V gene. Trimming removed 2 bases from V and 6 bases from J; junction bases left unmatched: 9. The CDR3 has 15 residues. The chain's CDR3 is CASSLQRTGVGEQYF. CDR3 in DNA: TGCGCCAGCAGCTTACAAAGGACAGGGGTCGGCGAGCAGTACTTC.

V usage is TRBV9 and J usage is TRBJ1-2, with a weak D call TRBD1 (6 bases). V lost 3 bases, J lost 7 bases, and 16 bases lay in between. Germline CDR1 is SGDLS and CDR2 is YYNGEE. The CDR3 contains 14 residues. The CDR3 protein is CASSEQGGIGGYTF. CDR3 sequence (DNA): TGTGCCAGCAGCGAACAGGGTGGCATTGGTGGCTACACCTTC.

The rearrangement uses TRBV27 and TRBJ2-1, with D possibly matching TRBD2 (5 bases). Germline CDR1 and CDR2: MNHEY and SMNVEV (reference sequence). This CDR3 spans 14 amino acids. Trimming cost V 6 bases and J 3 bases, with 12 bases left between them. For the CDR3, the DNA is TGTGCCAGCAGCCCGATGAGGGTCTACAATGAGCAGTTCTTC. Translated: CASSPMRVYNEQFF.

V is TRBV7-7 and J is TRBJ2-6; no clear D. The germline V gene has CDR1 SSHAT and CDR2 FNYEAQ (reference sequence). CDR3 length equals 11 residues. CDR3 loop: CAIGGANVLTF. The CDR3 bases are TGTGCTATCGGTGGGGCCAACGTCCTGACTTTC.

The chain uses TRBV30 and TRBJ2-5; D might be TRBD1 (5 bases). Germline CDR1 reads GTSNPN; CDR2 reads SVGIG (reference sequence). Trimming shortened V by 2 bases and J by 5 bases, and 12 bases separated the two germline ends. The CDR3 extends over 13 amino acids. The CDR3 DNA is TGTGCCTGGAGTCTCCAGGGTGTCGAGACCCAGTACTTC. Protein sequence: CAWSLQGVETQYF.

CDR3 nucleotide sequence: TGCGCCAGCAGCCCAAAGGGGCTAGCGGGAGTTACCGGGGAGCTGTTTTTT. Encoded protein: CASSPKGLAGVTGELFF. The chain joins TRBV4-1 to TRBJ2-2; 10 bases match TRBD2. The CDR3 contains 17 residues. V gave up 4 bases and J gave up 5 bases; unmatched junction bases: 10. Germline loops: CDR1 MGHRA, CDR2 YSYEKL.

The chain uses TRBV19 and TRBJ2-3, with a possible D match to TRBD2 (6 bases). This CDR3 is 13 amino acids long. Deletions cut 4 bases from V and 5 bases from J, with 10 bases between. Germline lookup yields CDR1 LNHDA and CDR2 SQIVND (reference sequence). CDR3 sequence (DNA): TGTGCCAGTAGTACGGGACTCGGAGATACGCAGTATTTT. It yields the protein CASSTGLGDTQYF.

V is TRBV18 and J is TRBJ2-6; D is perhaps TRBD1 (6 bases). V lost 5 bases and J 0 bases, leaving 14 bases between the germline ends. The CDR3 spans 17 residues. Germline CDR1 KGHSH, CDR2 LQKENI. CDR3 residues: CASSATGGSSGANVLTF. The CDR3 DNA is TGTGCCAGCTCAGCGACAGGCGGAAGCTCTGGGGCCAACGTCCTGACTTTC.

CDR3 residues: CAWSVATGGAYGYTF. The CDR3, as DNA: TGTGCCTGGAGTGTAGCGACAGGGGGGGCCTATGGCTACACCTTC. This chain uses TRBV30 with TRBJ1-2; 9 positions match TRBD1. The germline CDR1 and CDR2 sequences are GTSNPN and SVGIG (reference sequence). Trimming removed 0 bases from V and 4 bases from J; junction bases left unmatched: 6. The CDR3 totals 15 residues.

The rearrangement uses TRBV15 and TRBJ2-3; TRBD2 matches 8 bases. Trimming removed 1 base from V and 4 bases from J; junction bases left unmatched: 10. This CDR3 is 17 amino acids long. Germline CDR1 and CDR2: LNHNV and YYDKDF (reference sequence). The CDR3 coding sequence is TGTGCCACCAGCAGAGGGGGAGCGGGGGCTGGGGCAGATACGCAGTATTTT. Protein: CATSRGGAGAGADTQYF.

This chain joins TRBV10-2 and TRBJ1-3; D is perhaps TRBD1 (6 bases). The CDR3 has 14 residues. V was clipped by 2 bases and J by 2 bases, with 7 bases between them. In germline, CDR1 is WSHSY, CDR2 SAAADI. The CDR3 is CASSENRAGNTIYF. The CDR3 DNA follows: TGCGCCAGCAGTGAGAACAGGGCTGGAAACACCATATATTTT.

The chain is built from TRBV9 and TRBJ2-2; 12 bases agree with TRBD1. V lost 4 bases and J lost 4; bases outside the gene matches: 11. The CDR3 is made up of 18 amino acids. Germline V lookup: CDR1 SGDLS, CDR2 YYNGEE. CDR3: CASSPPGGQGAPTGELFF. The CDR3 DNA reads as TGTGCCAGCAGCCCCCCCGGGGGACAGGGGGCTCCCACCGGGGAGCTGTTTTTT. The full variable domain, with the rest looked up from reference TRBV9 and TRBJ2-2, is DSGVTQTPKHLITATGQRVTLRCSPRSGDLSVYWYQQSLDQGLQFLIQYYNGEERAKGNILERFSAQQFPDLHSELNLSSLELGDSALYFCASSPPGGQGAPTGELFFGEGSRLTVL.

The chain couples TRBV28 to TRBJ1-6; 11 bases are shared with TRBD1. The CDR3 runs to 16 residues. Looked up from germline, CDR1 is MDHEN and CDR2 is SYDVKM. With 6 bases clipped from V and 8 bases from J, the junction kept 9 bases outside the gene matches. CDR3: CASSTGQGAGYSPLHF. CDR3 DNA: TGTGCCAGCAGCACTGGACAGGGGGCTGGTTATTCACCCCTCCACTTT.

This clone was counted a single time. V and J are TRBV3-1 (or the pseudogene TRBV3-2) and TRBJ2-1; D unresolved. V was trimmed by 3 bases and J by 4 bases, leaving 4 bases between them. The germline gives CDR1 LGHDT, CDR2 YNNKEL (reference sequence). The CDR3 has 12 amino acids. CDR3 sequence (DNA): TGTGCCAGCAGCCAGAGATACAATGAGCAGTTCTTC. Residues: CASSQRYNEQFF.

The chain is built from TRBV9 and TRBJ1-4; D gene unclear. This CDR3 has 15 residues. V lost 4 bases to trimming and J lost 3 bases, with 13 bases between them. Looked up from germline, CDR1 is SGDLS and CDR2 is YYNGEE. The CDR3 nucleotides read TGTGCCAGCAGCTCCCTAGGCAGCTCTAATGAAAAACTGTTTTTT. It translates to CASSSLGSSNEKLFF.